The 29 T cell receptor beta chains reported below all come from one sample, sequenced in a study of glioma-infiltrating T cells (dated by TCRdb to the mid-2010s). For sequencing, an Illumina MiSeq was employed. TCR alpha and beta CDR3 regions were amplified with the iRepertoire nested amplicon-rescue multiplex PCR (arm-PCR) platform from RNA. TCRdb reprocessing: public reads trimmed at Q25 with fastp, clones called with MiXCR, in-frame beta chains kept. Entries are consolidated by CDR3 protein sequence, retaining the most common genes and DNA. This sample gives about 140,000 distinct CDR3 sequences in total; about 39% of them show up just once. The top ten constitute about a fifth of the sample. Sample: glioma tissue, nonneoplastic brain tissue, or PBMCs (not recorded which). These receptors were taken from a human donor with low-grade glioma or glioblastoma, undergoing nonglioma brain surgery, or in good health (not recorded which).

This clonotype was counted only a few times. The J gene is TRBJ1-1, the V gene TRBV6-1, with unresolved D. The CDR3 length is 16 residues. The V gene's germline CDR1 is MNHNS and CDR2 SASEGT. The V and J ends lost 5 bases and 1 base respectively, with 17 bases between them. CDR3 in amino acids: CASSSLRILKNTEAFF. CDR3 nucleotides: TGTGCCAGCAGTTCACTCAGGATTCTAAAGAACACTGAAGCTTTCTTT.

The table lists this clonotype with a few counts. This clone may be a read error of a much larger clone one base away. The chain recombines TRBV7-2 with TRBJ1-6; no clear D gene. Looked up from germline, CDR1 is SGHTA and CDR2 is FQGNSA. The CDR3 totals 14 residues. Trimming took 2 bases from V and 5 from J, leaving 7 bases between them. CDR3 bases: TGTGCCAGCAGCTTAACTTCCCATAATTCACCCCTCCACTTT. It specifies CASSLTSHNSPLHF.

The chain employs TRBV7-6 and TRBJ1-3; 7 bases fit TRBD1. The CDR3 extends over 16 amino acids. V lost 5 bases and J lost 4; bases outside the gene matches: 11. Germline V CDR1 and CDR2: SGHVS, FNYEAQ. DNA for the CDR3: TGTGCCAGCAGCCTCCGGACAGGAGAAAAGGGAAACACCATATATTTT. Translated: CASSLRTGEKGNTIYF.

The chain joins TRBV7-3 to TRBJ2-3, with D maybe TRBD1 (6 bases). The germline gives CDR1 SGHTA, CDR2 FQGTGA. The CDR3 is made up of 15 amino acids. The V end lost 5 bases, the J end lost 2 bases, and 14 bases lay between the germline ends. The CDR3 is CASSQGDITTDTQYF. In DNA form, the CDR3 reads TGTGCCAGCAGCCAAGGGGACATAACCACAGATACGCAGTATTTT.

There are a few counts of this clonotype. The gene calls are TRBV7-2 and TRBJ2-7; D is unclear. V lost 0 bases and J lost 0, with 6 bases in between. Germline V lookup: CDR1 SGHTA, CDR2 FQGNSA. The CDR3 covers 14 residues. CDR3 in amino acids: CASSLARGSYEQYF. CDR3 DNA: TGTGCCAGCAGCTTAGCGCGAGGCTCCTACGAGCAGTACTTC.

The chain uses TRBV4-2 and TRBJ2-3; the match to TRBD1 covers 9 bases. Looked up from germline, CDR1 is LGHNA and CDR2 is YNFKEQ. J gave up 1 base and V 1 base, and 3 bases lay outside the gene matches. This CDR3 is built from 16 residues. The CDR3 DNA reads TGTGCCAGCAGCCAAGCCCGGACAGGGGGCACAGATACGCAGTATTTT. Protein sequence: CASSQARTGGTDTQYF.

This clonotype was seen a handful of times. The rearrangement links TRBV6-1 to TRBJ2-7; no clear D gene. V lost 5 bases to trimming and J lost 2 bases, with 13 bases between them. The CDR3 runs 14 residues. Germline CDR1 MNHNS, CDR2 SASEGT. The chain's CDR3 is CASSYVYGTYEQYF. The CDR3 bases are TGTGCCAGCAGTTATGTGTACGGTACCTACGAGCAGTACTTC.

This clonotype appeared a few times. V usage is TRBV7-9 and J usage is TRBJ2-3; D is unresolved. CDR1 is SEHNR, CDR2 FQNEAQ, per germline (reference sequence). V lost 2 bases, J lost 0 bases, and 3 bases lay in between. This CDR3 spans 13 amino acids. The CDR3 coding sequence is TGTGCCAGCAGCTTAAAGAGCACAGATACGCAGTATTTT. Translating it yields CASSLKSTDTQYF.

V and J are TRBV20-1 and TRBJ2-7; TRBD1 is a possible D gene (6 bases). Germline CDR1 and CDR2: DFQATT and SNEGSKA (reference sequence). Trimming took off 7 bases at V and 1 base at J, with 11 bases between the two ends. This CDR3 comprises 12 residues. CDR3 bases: TGCAGTGGGACAGTGCATTCCTACGAGCAGTACTTC. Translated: CSGTVHSYEQYF.

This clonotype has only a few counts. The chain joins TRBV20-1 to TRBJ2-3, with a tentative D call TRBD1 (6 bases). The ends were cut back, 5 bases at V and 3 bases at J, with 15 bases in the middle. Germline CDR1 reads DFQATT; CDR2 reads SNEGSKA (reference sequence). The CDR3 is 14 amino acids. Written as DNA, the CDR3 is TGCAGTGCTCCATTACAGGGTTGGACAGATACGCAGTATTTT. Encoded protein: CSAPLQGWTDTQYF.

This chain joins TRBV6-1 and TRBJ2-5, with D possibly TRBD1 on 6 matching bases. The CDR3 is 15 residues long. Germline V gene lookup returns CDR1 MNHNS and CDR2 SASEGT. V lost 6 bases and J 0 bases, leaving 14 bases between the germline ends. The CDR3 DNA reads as TGTGCCAGCAGCTTACAGGGTTCGAACCAAGAGACCCAGTACTTC. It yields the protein CASSLQGSNQETQYF.

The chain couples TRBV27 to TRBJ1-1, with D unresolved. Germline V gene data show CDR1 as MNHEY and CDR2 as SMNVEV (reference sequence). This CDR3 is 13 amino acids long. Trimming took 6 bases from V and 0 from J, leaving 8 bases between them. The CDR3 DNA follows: TGTGCCAGCAGCCGGGTTGTGAACACTGAAGCTTTCTTT. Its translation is CASSRVVNTEAFF.

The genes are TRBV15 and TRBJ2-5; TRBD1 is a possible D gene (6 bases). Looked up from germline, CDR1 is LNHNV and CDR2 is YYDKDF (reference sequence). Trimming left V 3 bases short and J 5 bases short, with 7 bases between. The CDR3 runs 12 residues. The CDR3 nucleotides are TGTGCCACCAGCAGCCAGGGGGAGACCCAGTACTTC. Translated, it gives CATSSQGETQYF. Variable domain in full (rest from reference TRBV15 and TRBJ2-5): DAMVIQNPRYQVTQFGKPVTLSCSQTLNHNVMYWYQQKSSQAPKLLFHYYDKDFNNEADTPDNFQSRRPNTSFCFLDIRSPGLGDTAMYLCATSSQGETQYFGPGTRLLVL.

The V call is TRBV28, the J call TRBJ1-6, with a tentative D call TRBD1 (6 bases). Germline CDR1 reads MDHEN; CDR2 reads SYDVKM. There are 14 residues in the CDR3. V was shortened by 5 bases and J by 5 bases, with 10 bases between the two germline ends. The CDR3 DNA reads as TGTGCCAGCAGTCTAGGACAGCATAATTCACCCCTCCACTTT. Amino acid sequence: CASSLGQHNSPLHF. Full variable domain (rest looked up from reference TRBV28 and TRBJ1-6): DVKVTQSSRYLVKRTGEKVFLECVQDMDHENMFWYRQDPGLGLRLIYFSYDVKMKEKGDIPEGYSVSREKKERFSLILESASTNQTSMYLCASSLGQHNSPLHFGNGTRLTVT.

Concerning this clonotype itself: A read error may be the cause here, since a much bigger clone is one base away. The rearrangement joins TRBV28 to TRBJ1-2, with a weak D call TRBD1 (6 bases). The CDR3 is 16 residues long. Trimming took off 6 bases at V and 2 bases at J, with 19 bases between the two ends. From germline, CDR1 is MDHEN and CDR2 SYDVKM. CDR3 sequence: CASSWENGQLNYGYTF. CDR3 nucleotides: TGTGCCAGCAGCTGGGAGAATGGACAGTTGAACTATGGCTACACCTTC.

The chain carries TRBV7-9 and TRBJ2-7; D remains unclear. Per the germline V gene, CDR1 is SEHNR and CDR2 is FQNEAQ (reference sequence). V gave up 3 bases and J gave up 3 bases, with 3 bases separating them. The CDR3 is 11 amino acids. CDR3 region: CASSFVYEQYF. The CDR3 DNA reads TGTGCCAGCAGCTTCGTCTACGAGCAGTACTTC.

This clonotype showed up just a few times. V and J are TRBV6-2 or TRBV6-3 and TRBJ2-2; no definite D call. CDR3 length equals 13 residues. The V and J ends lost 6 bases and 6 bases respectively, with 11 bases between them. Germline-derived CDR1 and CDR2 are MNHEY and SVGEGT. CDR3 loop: CASSLQAPGELFF. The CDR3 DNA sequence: TGTGCCAGCAGCCTCCAAGCCCCCGGGGAGCTGTTTTTT.

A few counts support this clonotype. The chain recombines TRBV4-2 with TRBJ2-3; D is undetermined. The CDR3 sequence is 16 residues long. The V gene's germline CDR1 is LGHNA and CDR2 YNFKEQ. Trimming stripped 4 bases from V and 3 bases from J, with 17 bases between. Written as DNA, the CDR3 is TGTGCCAGCAGCCTTGCGCGCCATGGTGGGACAGATACGCAGTATTTT. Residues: CASSLARHGGTDTQYF.

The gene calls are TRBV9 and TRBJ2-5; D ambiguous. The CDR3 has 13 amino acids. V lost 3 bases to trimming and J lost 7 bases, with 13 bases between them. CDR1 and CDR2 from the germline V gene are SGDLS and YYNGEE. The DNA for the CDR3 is TGTGCCAGCAGCGGGAGACCCAAAGGGACCCAGTACTTC. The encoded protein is CASSGRPKGTQYF.

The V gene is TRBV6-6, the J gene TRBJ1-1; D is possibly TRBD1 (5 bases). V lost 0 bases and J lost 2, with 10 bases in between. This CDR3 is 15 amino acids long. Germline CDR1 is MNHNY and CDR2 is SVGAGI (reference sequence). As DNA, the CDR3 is TGTGCCAGCAGTTACTCCCGAACAGGAAACACTGAAGCTTTCTTT. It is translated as CASSYSRTGNTEAFF.

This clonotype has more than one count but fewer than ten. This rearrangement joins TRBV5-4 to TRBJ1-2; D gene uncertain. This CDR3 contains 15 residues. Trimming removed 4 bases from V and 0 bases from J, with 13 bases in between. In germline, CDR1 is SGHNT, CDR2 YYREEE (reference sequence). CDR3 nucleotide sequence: TGTGCCAGCAGCCGGTGGTCGACCGCTAACTATGGCTACACCTTC. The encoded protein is CASSRWSTANYGYTF.

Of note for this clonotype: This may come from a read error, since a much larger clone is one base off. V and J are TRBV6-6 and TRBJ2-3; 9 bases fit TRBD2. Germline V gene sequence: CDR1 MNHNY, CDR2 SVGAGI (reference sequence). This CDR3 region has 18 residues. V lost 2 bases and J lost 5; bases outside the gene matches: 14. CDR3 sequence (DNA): TGTGCCAGCAGTTACACCCTCCGGACTAGCGTTCGCGGAGATACGCAGTATTTT. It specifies CASSYTLRTSVRGDTQYF.

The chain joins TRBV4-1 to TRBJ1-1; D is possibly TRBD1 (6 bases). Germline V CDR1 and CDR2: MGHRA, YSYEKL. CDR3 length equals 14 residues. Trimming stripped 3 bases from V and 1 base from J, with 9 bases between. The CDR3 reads CASSHLDRNTEAFF. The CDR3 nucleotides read TGCGCCAGCAGCCATCTGGACAGGAACACTGAAGCTTTCTTT.

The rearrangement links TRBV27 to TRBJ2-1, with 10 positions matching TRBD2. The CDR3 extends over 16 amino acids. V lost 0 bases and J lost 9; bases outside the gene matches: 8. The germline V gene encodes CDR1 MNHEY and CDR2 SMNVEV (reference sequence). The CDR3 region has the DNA TGTGCCAGCAGTTTATCGATTAGCGGGAGGACTAGTGAGCAGTTCTTC. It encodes CASSLSISGRTSEQFF.

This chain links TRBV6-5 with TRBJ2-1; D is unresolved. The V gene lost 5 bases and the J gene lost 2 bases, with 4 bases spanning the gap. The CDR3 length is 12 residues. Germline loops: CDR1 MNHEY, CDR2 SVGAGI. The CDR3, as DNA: TGTGCCAGCAGTGACACCTACAATGAGCAGTTCTTC. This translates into CASSDTYNEQFF.

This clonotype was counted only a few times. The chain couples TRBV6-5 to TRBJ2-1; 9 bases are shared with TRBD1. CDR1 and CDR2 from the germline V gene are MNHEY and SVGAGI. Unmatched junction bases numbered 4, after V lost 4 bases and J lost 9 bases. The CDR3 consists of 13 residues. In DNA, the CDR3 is TGTGCCAGCAGTTGGGACAGGGTGGGTGAGCAGTTCTTC. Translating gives CASSWDRVGEQFF.

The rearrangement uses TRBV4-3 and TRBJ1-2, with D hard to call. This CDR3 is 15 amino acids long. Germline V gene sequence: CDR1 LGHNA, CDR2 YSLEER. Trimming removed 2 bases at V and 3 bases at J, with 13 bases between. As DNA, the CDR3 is TGCGCCAGCAGCCAATTTAGGTGGGGAGACTATGGCTACACCTTC. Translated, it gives CASSQFRWGDYGYTF.

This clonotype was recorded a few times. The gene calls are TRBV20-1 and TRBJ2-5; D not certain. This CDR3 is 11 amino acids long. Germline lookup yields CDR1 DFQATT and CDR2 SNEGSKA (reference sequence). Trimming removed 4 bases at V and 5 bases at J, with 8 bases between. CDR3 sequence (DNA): TGCAGTGCTAATCCCCGGGAGACCCAGTACTTC. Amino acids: CSANPRETQYF.

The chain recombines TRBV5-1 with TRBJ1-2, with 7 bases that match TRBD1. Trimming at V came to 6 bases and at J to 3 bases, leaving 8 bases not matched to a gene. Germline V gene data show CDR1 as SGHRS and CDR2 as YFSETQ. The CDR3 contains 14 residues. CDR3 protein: CASNQGGADYGYTF. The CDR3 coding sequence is TGCGCCAGCAACCAAGGGGGCGCGGACTATGGCTACACCTTC.